The entry that follows covers one T cell receptor beta chain sequence. Its specificity is unknown. V shed 3 bases and J 0 bases; nucleotides not matched to a gene: 5. The CDR3 covers 16 residues. Germline CDR1 SGHRS, CDR2 YFSETQ. The PCR contained 60 Vbeta and 13 Jbeta primers. Measured with immunoSEQ multiplex PCR; TCRdb has only the in-frame clones, and not every one. The table records about 150,000 clones, nearly 80% of them present only once. This sample was included in a study of cytomegalovirus exposure and HLA in healthy donors. Study-wide results and limits: Because they were indistinguishable, some V segments, including TRBV6-2 and TRBV6-3, were excluded.

The rearrangement uses TRBV5-1 and TRBJ1-2; 10 bases map to TRBD1. The receptor's source is a man aged 30-40 years in good health and CMV-seropositive. The material sequenced was PBMCs. The CDR3 DNA is TGCGCCAGCAGCTCGGGACAGGGGAGAGCTAACTATGGCTACACCTTC. Amino acids: CASSSGQGRANYGYTF.